This T cell receptor (beta chain) was recovered during a study of T cell clusters in autoimmune cytopenias. Findings of the study overall: Clustering suggested that physiological T cell clusters were missing in primary autoimmune cytopenia patients.

TRB amplification used approximately 250 ng of peripheral blood genomic DNA. This CDR3 is built from 14 residues. From germline, CDR1 is SGHKS and CDR2 YYEKEE (reference sequence). Turning to this clonotype: Its antigen is as yet unknown.

TRB rearrangements were amplified by touch-down multiplex PCR with mixed TRB-A/B primers. No DNA is given; TCRdb re-called the multiplex PCR reads and lists each CDR3 protein once. The data show 3,000 to 4,000 distinct CDR3 sequences, and the top ten clones hold around 35%. The specimen sequenced was peripheral blood. This rearrangement joins TRBV5-5 to TRBJ2-7; TCRdb indicates TRBD2, and absent DNA this call remains unverified. The TCR originated in a human donor with an autoimmune cytopenia, with autoimmune hepatitis or in good health (not recorded which). This CDR3 reads CASTLSGSEYEQYF. The full variable domain, in which reference TRBV5-5 and TRBJ2-7 provide the parts outside the CDR3, is DAGVTQSPTHLIKTRGQQVTLRCSPISGHKSVSWYQQVLGQGPQFIFQYYEKEERGRGNFPDRFSARQFPNYSSELNVNALLLGDSALYLCASTLSGSEYEQYFGPGTRLTVT.